The 17 T cell receptor beta chains below come from one sample, sequenced in a study of beta chain features in type 1 diabetes. No cognate antigen is known for these TCRs. Whole-study results and caveats: Shortening that was moderate but significant affected the TCRB CDR3s of Type 1 diabetes patients in all four CD4+ subsets.

Reverse transcription of all isolated RNA meant that expressed TCRB transcripts were sequenced. Some clones are missing from TCRdb's copy, which holds only in-frame ones; the method was immunoSEQ multiplex PCR. The sample has about 280,000 clones, 14% to 15% seen once; the top ten hold roughly 0.015%. Sequenced sample: naive CD4+ T cells from blood. All receptors derive from a man between 18 and 29 years old with type 1 diabetes.

This rearrangement joins TRBV28 to TRBJ2-7; possible D gene TRBD2, 7 bases. The CDR3 length is 14 residues. V was shortened by 7 bases and J by 6 bases, with 19 bases between the two germline ends. Germline CDR1 MDHEN, CDR2 SYDVKM. DNA for the CDR3: TGTGCCAGCATCGCGGGGGACACTCGGTCCGAGCAGTACTTC. Its protein is CASIAGDTRSEQYF. Using reference TRBV28 and TRBJ2-7 for the parts outside the CDR3, the full variable domain is DVKVTQSSRYLVKRTGEKVFLECVQDMDHENMFWYRQDPGLGLRLIYFSYDVKMKEKGDIPEGYSVSREKKERFSLILESASTNQTSMYLCASIAGDTRSEQYFGPGTRLTVT.

This sequence joins TRBV12-5 and TRBJ1-2, with 8 bases aligning to TRBD1. The J segment lost 8 bases and the V segment lost 5 bases, leaving 7 bases of the junction unmatched. The germline V gene has CDR1 LGHNT and CDR2 FRNRAP. The CDR3 consists of 13 residues. CDR3 nucleotides: TGTGCTAGTGGTAGGACAGGGAGTGGAGGCTACACCTTC. Protein: CASGRTGSGGYTF.

A few counts support this clone. CDR3 residues: CASSPPGSYSTDTQYF. The CDR3 bases are TGTGCCAGCTCACCACCGGGGAGTTATAGCACAGATACGCAGTATTTT. V and J are TRBV18 and TRBJ2-3, with a tentative D call TRBD2 (5 bases). V gave up 0 bases and J gave up 0 bases, with 10 bases separating them. The CDR3 consists of 16 residues. The germline V gene has CDR1 KGHSH and CDR2 LQKENI. Based on the CDR3 plus reference TRBV18 and TRBJ2-3, the full variable domain is NAGVMQNPRHLVRRRGQEARLRCSPMKGHSHVYWYRQLPEEGLKFMVYLQKENIIDESGMPKERFSAEFPKEGPSILRIQQVVRGDSAAYFCASSPPGSYSTDTQYFGPGTRLTVL.

A few counts support this clone. J is TRBJ2-2 and V is TRBV11-2, with a possible D match to TRBD1 (5 bases). This CDR3 has 15 amino acids. Deletions cut 5 bases from V and 4 bases from J, with 14 bases between. Germline values: CDR1 SGHAT, CDR2 FQNNGV. Here the CDR3 reads CASSPQAGITGELFF. For the CDR3, the DNA is TGTGCCAGCAGCCCCCAGGCAGGGATCACCGGGGAGCTGTTTTTT.

A note on this clone: The sample holds other DNA sequences that translate to the same CDR3. The V and J genes are TRBV6-5 and TRBJ2-2; TRBD1 agrees at 8 bases. Per the germline V gene, CDR1 is MNHEY and CDR2 is SVGAGI. The length of the CDR3 is 14 residues. The V segment lost 6 bases and the J segment 3 bases; nucleotides outside the gene matches: 3. CDR3: CASRGTGDTGELFF. The DNA of the CDR3 is TGTGCCAGCAGGGGGACAGGCGACACCGGGGAGCTGTTTTTT.

The rearrangement links TRBV4-3 to TRBJ2-1; TRBD2 agrees at 12 bases. This CDR3 has 17 amino acids. V was pared by 3 bases and J by 4 bases, with 7 bases of the junction left unmatched. CDR1 LGHNA and CDR2 YSLEER come from the germline V gene. For the CDR3, the DNA is TGCGCCAGCAGCCACTCTTCTAGCGGGGGGGGTTACAATGAGCAGTTCTTC. The encoded protein is CASSHSSSGGGYNEQFF.

The chain recombines TRBV5-4 with TRBJ2-1; 8 nucleotides align to TRBD1. The J segment lost 4 bases and the V segment lost 4 bases, leaving 10 bases of the junction unmatched. The germline gives CDR1 SGHNT, CDR2 YYREEE (reference sequence). The CDR3 consists of 16 residues. The CDR3 protein is CASSPRTGKSYNEQFF. The CDR3 DNA sequence: TGTGCCAGCAGCCCCAGGACAGGGAAATCGTACAATGAGCAGTTCTTC.

The V call is TRBV11-2, the J call TRBJ2-5; D is unclear. The DNA end lines up better with TRBJ2-7; the J call may be wrong. The CDR3 has 16 residues. The germline CDR1 and CDR2 sequences are SGHAT and FQNNGV. CDR3 coding DNA: TGTGCCAGCAGCTTAGAGAGACTCCCGAGCTCCTACGAGCAGTACTTC. Its protein is CASSLERLPSSYEQYF.

J is TRBJ2-3 and V is TRBV4-1; tentatively, D is TRBD1 (5 bases). The germline V and J ends were trimmed by 6 bases and 6 bases, with 19 bases remaining between them. The germline gives CDR1 MGHRA, CDR2 YSYEKL. The CDR3 loop spans 15 amino acids. The DNA of the CDR3 is TGCGCCAGCAGTCCCGACAGAGGCACACTGGATACGCAGTATTTT. This encodes CASSPDRGTLDTQYF.

This clone was counted between two and nine times. The CDR3 DNA is TGTGCCAGCAGCTTACCCCAGGGGTCGGGAGATACGCAGTATTTT. Translating it yields CASSLPQGSGDTQYF. The chain joins TRBV7-2 to TRBJ2-3; TRBD1 might be the D (6 bases). The CDR3 covers 15 residues. V shed 2 bases and J shed 5 bases, with 14 bases lying between them. Germline values: CDR1 SGHTA, CDR2 FQGNSA.

The V gene is TRBV28, the J gene TRBJ2-7, with TRBD2 matching over 11 bases. Germline CDR1 reads MDHEN; CDR2 reads SYDVKM. Trimming removed 9 bases from V and 2 bases from J; junction bases left unmatched: 12. This CDR3 contains 16 residues. The CDR3 reads CASQRSGTSGTYEQYF. CDR3 DNA: TGTGCCAGTCAACGCTCCGGGACTAGCGGAACCTACGAGCAGTACTTC.

V and J are TRBV30 and TRBJ2-1; D possibly corresponds to TRBD2 (6 bases). Germline-derived CDR1 and CDR2 are GTSNPN and SVGIG (reference sequence). V lost 3 bases, J lost 6 bases, and 15 bases lay in between. This CDR3 region has 14 residues. The CDR3 coding sequence is TGTGCCTGGAGGAAATTGGGAGGCCCCAATGAGCAGTTCTTC. Amino acids: CAWRKLGGPNEQFF.

The CDR3 region is CASSIGTGNLQAETQYF. The CDR3 nucleotides are TGCGCCAGCAGCATCGGGACAGGGAATCTTCAAGCAGAGACCCAGTACTTC. The chain is built from TRBV5-1 and TRBJ2-5; TRBD1 agrees at 9 bases. With 4 bases clipped from V and 4 bases from J, the junction kept 14 bases outside the gene matches. The CDR3 sequence is 17 residues long. Germline CDR1 is SGHRS and CDR2 is YFSETQ.

In its sample, this clone was seen a few times. V usage is TRBV15 and J usage is TRBJ2-7; 12 bases map to TRBD1. After removal of 4 bases from V and 4 bases from J, the junction contained 2 bases not matched to a gene. CDR1 LNHNV and CDR2 YYDKDF come from the germline V gene (reference sequence). The CDR3 totals 14 residues. CDR3 in amino acids: CATSTGQGAYEQYF. The CDR3 region has the DNA TGTGCCACCAGCACGGGACAGGGGGCATACGAGCAGTACTTC. Full variable domain (missing parts from reference TRBV15 and TRBJ2-7): DAMVIQNPRYQVTQFGKPVTLSCSQTLNHNVMYWYQQKSSQAPKLLFHYYDKDFNNEADTPDNFQSRRPNTSFCFLDIRSPGLGDTAMYLCATSTGQGAYEQYFGPGTRLTVT.

J is TRBJ1-1 and V is TRBV9, with D unresolved. The CDR3 loop spans 12 amino acids. Germline loops: CDR1 SGDLS, CDR2 YYNGEE. Trimming removed 0 bases from V and 3 bases from J, with 3 bases in between. CDR3 region: CASSVGDTEAFF. The CDR3 nucleotides are TGTGCCAGCAGCGTAGGCGACACTGAAGCTTTCTTT.

This clone was observed a handful of times. The chain carries TRBV1 and TRBJ2-3; TRBD1 is the table's D call and was not checked against the DNA. TRBV1 represents a pseudogene. The CDR3 extends over 17 amino acids. DNA for the CDR3: TGCACCAGCAGCCAAGGGGTGGCAGGGGGCCGTCCAGATACGCAGTATTTT. This codes for CTSSQGVAGGRPDTQYF.

This clone was observed a handful of times. The V gene is TRBV5-1, the J gene TRBJ2-3; 11 bases map to TRBD2. Germline CDR1 SGHRS, CDR2 YFSETQ. This CDR3 region has 16 residues. The ends lost 4 bases at V and 2 bases at J; junction bases unmatched: 6. CDR3 residues: CASSEGLAVITDTQYF. The CDR3 DNA is TGCGCCAGCAGCGAGGGACTAGCGGTTATCACAGATACGCAGTATTTT.